Following are 2 T cell receptor beta chains from one sample sequenced in a study of T cells in Graves' hyperthyroidism and ophthalmopathy. RNA transcripts were the template for amplifying TCR beta CDR3 regions. The HTBI primer set was used in a first-round RT-PCR of the TCR CDR3. In TCRdb, the multiplex PCR reads were re-called with MiXCR into one record per CDR3 protein. The data contain roughly 330,000 distinct CDR3 sequences, around 17% of them singletons. The specimen sequenced was blood. Source of these receptors: a man aged 30 to 39 with Graves' hyperthyroidism.

This clonotype was seen a handful of times. This chain links TRBV27 with TRBJ2-7; 8 bases are a match to TRBD1. This CDR3 is 14 amino acids long. With V trimmed by 6 bases and J by 1 base, 5 bases remained unmatched. Germline CDR1 is MNHEY and CDR2 is SMNVEV (reference sequence). The CDR3 DNA sequence: TGTGCCAGCAGAAACAGGGGGAGATCCTACGAGCAGTACTTC. Translation gives CASRNRGRSYEQYF.

This clonotype was seen ten or more times. The CDR3 DNA reads as TGTGCCAGCAGCCAACAGGCAGATACGCAGTATTTT. Protein product: CASSQQADTQYF. The chain joins TRBV3-1 to TRBJ2-3; D uncertain. The length of the CDR3 is 12 residues. Per germline, CDR1 LGHDT and CDR2 YNNKEL (reference sequence). V was shortened by 2 bases and J by 4 bases, with 4 bases between the two germline ends.